The next 19 T cell receptor beta chains were all read from a single sample in a study of OX40 agonist ivuxolimab in advanced cancers. Sequenced by immunoSEQ multiplex PCR; TCRdb stores in-frame clones only, minus some. The data contain about 50,000 clones, approximately 84% of them singletons. The specimen comprised CD4+ or CD8+ T cells sorted from blood, sampled in a trial of the OX40 agonist ivuxolimab. These receptors came from an adult with an advanced solid tumor such as melanoma, head and neck, liver or kidney cancer.

J is TRBJ1-2 and V is TRBV6-6; D perhaps matches TRBD1 (5 bases). This CDR3 comprises 15 residues. The V gene lost 2 bases and the J gene lost 6 bases, with 16 bases spanning the gap. Germline V gives CDR1 MNHNY, CDR2 SVGAGI (reference sequence). The CDR3 nucleotides are TGTGCCAGCAGTTACCCCCGACAGACCTTTCATGGCTACACCTTC. Its protein is CASSYPRQTFHGYTF.

This chain connects TRBV2 to TRBJ2-7; 7 bases map to TRBD1. The length of the CDR3 is 14 residues. V trimming: 7 bases; J trimming: 4 bases; junction bases outside the gene matches: 10. Germline-derived CDR1 and CDR2 are SNHLY and FYNNEI. The CDR3 DNA follows: TGTGCCAGCACTCCGGGACAGTACCCTTACGAGCAGTACTTC. Its translation: CASTPGQYPYEQYF.

V and J are TRBV30 and TRBJ1-4; 9 nucleotides align to TRBD1. Trimming at V came to 5 bases and at J to 7 bases, leaving 5 bases not matched to a gene. CDR1 GTSNPN and CDR2 SVGIG come from the germline V gene (reference sequence). The CDR3 extends over 13 amino acids. The CDR3 DNA sequence: TGTGCCTGGTGGGGGACAGGGAGTGAAAAACTGTTTTTT. Translating gives CAWWGTGSEKLFF. The full variable domain, rest sourced from reference TRBV30 and TRBJ1-4, is SQTIHQWPATLVQPVGSPLSLECTVEGTSNPNLYWYRQAAGRGLQLLFYSVGIGQISSEVPQNLSASRPQDRQFILSSKKLLLSDSGFYLCAWWGTGSEKLFFGSGTQLSVL.

The gene calls are TRBV5-4 and TRBJ2-5; 7 nucleotides match TRBD1. With V trimmed by 3 bases and J by 3 bases, 5 bases remained unmatched. CDR1 and CDR2 (germline): SGHNT, YYREEE (reference sequence). The CDR3 length is 14 residues. CDR3 sequence reads: CASSYRDSKETQYF. The CDR3 nucleotides read TGTGCCAGCAGCTACCGGGACAGTAAAGAGACCCAGTACTTC.

The chain has TRBV19 and TRBJ2-1; 11 bases map to TRBD2. The germline V gene has CDR1 LNHDA and CDR2 SQIVND (reference sequence). With 2 bases clipped from V and 5 bases from J, the junction kept 5 bases outside the gene matches. There are 16 residues in the CDR3. The CDR3 DNA reads as TGTGCCAGTAGTATAAGGGTAGCGGGAGGGAACAATGAGCAGTTCTTC. It specifies CASSIRVAGGNNEQFF. The variable domain in full, with the rest retrieved from reference TRBV19 and TRBJ2-1, is DGGITQSPKYLFRKEGQNVTLSCEQNLNHDAMYWYRQDPGQGLRLIYYSQIVNDFQKGDIAEGYSVSREKKESFPLTVTSAQKNPTAFYLCASSIRVAGGNNEQFFGPGTRLTVL.

The rearrangement links TRBV28 to TRBJ2-7, with 8 bases lining up with TRBD1. Germline trimming cut 7 bases from V and 3 bases from J; bases unmatched to any gene: 14. Per the germline V gene, CDR1 is MDHEN and CDR2 is SYDVKM. This CDR3 is built from 16 residues. The CDR3 is CASTPPGQGASYEQYF. For the CDR3, the DNA is TGTGCCAGCACTCCCCCCGGGCAGGGGGCGAGCTACGAGCAGTACTTC. Looking up the rest from reference TRBV28 and TRBJ2-7 gives the full variable domain: DVKVTQSSRYLVKRTGEKVFLECVQDMDHENMFWYRQDPGLGLRLIYFSYDVKMKEKGDIPEGYSVSREKKERFSLILESASTNQTSMYLCASTPPGQGASYEQYFGPGTRLTVT.

The gene calls are TRBV5-1 and TRBJ2-3; 7 bases map to TRBD1. The V segment lost 4 bases and the J segment 9 bases; nucleotides outside the gene matches: 14. This CDR3 contains 15 residues. CDR1 SGHRS and CDR2 YFSETQ come from the germline V gene. The CDR3 bases are TGCGCCAGCAGCACAGACGGACAGGACGGGCCGACGCAGTATTTT. Residues: CASSTDGQDGPTQYF.

J is TRBJ2-1 and V is TRBV20-1, with D perhaps matching TRBD2 (6 bases). CDR1 DFQATT and CDR2 SNEGSKA come from the germline V gene (reference sequence). There are 11 residues in the CDR3. Trimming cost V 3 bases and J 9 bases, with 9 bases left between them. CDR3: CSASPEGEQFF. As DNA, the CDR3 is TGCAGTGCTAGTCCGGAGGGTGAGCAGTTCTTC.

The chain recombines TRBV19 with TRBJ1-2; D uncertain. Per the germline V gene, CDR1 is LNHDA and CDR2 is SQIVND (reference sequence). Trimming shortened V by 5 bases and J by 6 bases, and 13 bases separated the two germline ends. The CDR3 covers 13 residues. This CDR3 reads CASSQARFDGYTF. The CDR3 bases are TGTGCCAGTAGTCAAGCAAGGTTCGATGGCTACACCTTC. Based on the CDR3 plus reference TRBV19 and TRBJ1-2, the full variable domain is DGGITQSPKYLFRKEGQNVTLSCEQNLNHDAMYWYRQDPGQGLRLIYYSQIVNDFQKGDIAEGYSVSREKKESFPLTVTSAQKNPTAFYLCASSQARFDGYTFGSGTRLTVV.

This rearrangement joins TRBV2 to TRBJ1-5, with TRBD1 matching over 7 bases. The CDR3 extends over 14 amino acids. V lost 8 bases and J lost 2; bases outside the gene matches: 6. Looked up from germline, CDR1 is SNHLY and CDR2 is FYNNEI. Here the CDR3 reads CASQGGSGNQPQHF. CDR3 coding DNA: TGTGCCAGCCAGGGGGGATCTGGCAATCAGCCCCAGCATTTT.

V usage is TRBV7-9 and J usage is TRBJ1-1, with D possibly matching TRBD1 (5 bases). V lost 6 bases to trimming and J lost 1 base, with 9 bases between them. In germline, CDR1 is SEHNR, CDR2 FQNEAQ (reference sequence). The CDR3 contains 13 residues. The CDR3: CASSYGQNTEAFF. For the CDR3, the DNA is TGTGCCAGCAGTTACGGACAGAACACTGAAGCTTTCTTT. Full variable domain (missing parts from reference TRBV7-9 and TRBJ1-1): DTGVSQNPRHKITKRGQNVTFRCDPISEHNRLYWYRQTLGQGPEFLTYFQNEAQLEKSRLLSDRFSAERPKGSFSTLEIQRTEQGDSAMYLCASSYGQNTEAFFGQGTRLTVV.

By sample fraction, this clone is medium-sized (0.01 to 0.1%). The V and J genes are TRBV19 and TRBJ2-7; 11 positions agree with TRBD1. There are 18 residues in the CDR3. V lost 3 bases and J lost 1; bases outside the gene matches: 11. Germline V gives CDR1 LNHDA, CDR2 SQIVND (reference sequence). In nucleotides, the CDR3 is TGTGCCAGTAGTATGCGATGGGGACAGGGGGTAGGATCCTACGAGCAGTACTTC. This translates into CASSMRWGQGVGSYEQYF.

This rearrangement joins TRBV13 to TRBJ2-7; TRBD2 agrees at 11 bases. Germline V gene lookup returns CDR1 PRHDT and CDR2 FYEKMQ (reference sequence). The CDR3 is 15 amino acids. V lost 5 bases to trimming and J lost 2 bases; unmatched junction nucleotides: 5. CDR3 bases: TGTGCCAGCAGCCTCCGACTAGCGGGAACCTACGAGCAGTACTTC. Residues: CASSLRLAGTYEQYF.

The CDR3 protein is CASSLSGGTRQFF. The CDR3 DNA is TGTGCCAGCAGCTTATCGGGGGGGACAAGGCAGTTCTTC. The rearrangement joins TRBV7-8 to TRBJ2-1, with 8 bases matching TRBD2. Trimming cost V 2 bases and J 12 bases; bases outside gene matches: 6. Looked up from germline, CDR1 is SGHVS and CDR2 is FQNEAQ. This CDR3 contains 13 residues.

The chain links TRBV11-2 to TRBJ1-2; D uncertain. CDR3 size: 11 residues. V was trimmed by 1 base and J by 8 bases, leaving 5 bases between them. Germline V lookup: CDR1 SGHAT, CDR2 FQNNGV. For the CDR3, the DNA is TGTGCCAGCAGCTTAGCCGGGGGCTACACCTTC. This sequence encodes CASSLAGGYTF.

The rearrangement links TRBV5-8 to TRBJ2-7; D ambiguous. The length of the CDR3 is 12 residues. With 4 bases removed from V and 4 bases from J, the gap between germline ends came to 9 bases. The germline V gene encodes CDR1 SGHTS and CDR2 YDEGEE. Here the CDR3 DNA reads TGTGCCAGCAGCCCGCGCCTATACGAGCAGTACTTC. Translation gives CASSPRLYEQYF.

The chain combines TRBV12-5 with TRBJ2-7; TRBD2 might be the D (6 bases). The V end was cut by 1 base, the J end by 5 bases, with 21 bases between. The CDR3 is 17 amino acids. CDR1 and CDR2 from the germline V gene are LGHNT and FRNRAP. The CDR3: CASGLGAGLSGRNEQYF. The CDR3 DNA reads as TGTGCTAGTGGTTTGGGGGCAGGACTTAGCGGCCGGAACGAGCAGTACTTC.

This clone appeared once. The gene calls are TRBV7-8 and TRBJ1-2; D not certain. Germline CDR1 SGHVS, CDR2 FQNEAQ. The ends were cut back, 5 bases at V and 5 bases at J, with 15 bases in the middle. CDR3 size: 14 residues. In DNA form, the CDR3 reads TGTGCCAGCAGCCGACCCCGCAGTACTTATGGCTACACCTTC. Translated, it gives CASSRPRSTYGYTF.

This chain uses TRBV6-1 with TRBJ2-5, with 10 bases aligning to TRBD1. The CDR3 contains 14 residues. Germline V gene sequence: CDR1 MNHNS, CDR2 SASEGT. V was pared by 7 bases and J by 5 bases, with 7 bases of the junction left unmatched. The CDR3 coding sequence is TGTGCCAGCAACAGGGACAGGGGACGGGAGACCCAGTACTTC. It specifies CASNRDRGRETQYF.